These 19 T cell receptor beta chains share one sample of origin, sequenced in a study of identical twins. A single record per CDR3 protein comes from TCRdb applying MiXCR to the 5' RACE reads. This sample carries roughly 1,500,000 distinct CDR3 sequences, about 32% of them seen once, and the ten largest clones take under 0.35%. Sequenced: cord blood. These receptor sequences come from a newborn girl in good health.

The chain has TRBV28 and TRBJ2-7; TRBD2 agrees at 9 bases. Per the germline V gene, CDR1 is MDHEN and CDR2 is SYDVKM. V shed 6 bases and J 0 bases; nucleotides not matched to a gene: 9. The CDR3 totals 16 residues. As DNA, the CDR3 is TGTGCCAGCAGGGACTTATTTAGCGGGAGCTCCTACGAGCAGTACTTC. Encoded protein: CASRDLFSGSSYEQYF.

The CDR3 DNA reads TGTGCCAGCAGCTACCGGGACTACCTCACAGATACGCAGTATTTT. Its protein product is CASSYRDYLTDTQYF. V is TRBV5-4 and J is TRBJ2-3, with TRBD2 matching over 7 bases. J lost 2 bases, V lost 3 bases, and 6 bases had no gene match. In germline, CDR1 is SGHNT, CDR2 YYREEE (reference sequence). This CDR3 is 15 amino acids long.

This clonotype was observed a few times. V usage is TRBV12-3 or TRBV12-4 and J usage is TRBJ1-2; 7 nucleotides match TRBD1. This CDR3 spans 13 amino acids. V trimming: 6 bases; J trimming: 4 bases; junction bases outside the gene matches: 5. CDR3: CASRTTGVYGYTF. In nucleotides, the CDR3 is TGTGCCAGCAGAACTACAGGGGTCTATGGCTACACCTTC.

The rearrangement uses TRBV4-1 and TRBJ2-7; possibly TRBD2 for D (5 bases). Matching the DNA end better, TRBJ2-5 makes the J call doubtful. CDR1 and CDR2 (germline): MGHRA, YSYEKL. CDR3 length equals 12 residues. Written as DNA, the CDR3 is TGCGCCAGCAGCCAAGAAGAGGGGACCCAGTACTTC. Its protein product is CASSQEEGTQYF.

This clonotype was picked up many times. This chain uses TRBV6-5 with TRBJ2-7; 8 bases align to TRBD1. The germline V gene encodes CDR1 MNHEY and CDR2 SVGAGI. The V and J ends lost 0 bases and 4 bases, in that order; junction bases with no gene match: 5. CDR3 length: 15 amino acids. As DNA, the CDR3 is TGTGCCAGCAGTTACTCGGGACAGGATAAATACGAGCAGTACTTC. It is translated as CASSYSGQDKYEQYF.

Remarks on this clonotype: A much larger clone sits a single nucleotide away, making a read error possible. This chain connects TRBV12-3 or TRBV12-4 to TRBJ2-7, with unresolved D. The CDR3 spans 15 residues. The CDR3 is CASSLRPGSSYGQYF. The CDR3 coding sequence is TGTGCCAGCAGTTTAAGGCCAGGAAGCTCCTACGGGCAGTACTTC.

The chain combines TRBV28 with TRBJ2-1; D is possibly TRBD2 (6 bases). V lost 7 bases and J lost 13, with 17 bases in between. This CDR3 is 12 amino acids long. Per germline, CDR1 MDHEN and CDR2 SYDVKM. The CDR3 bases are TGTGCCAGCACCACTACCCCCGGGAGACAGTTCTTC. Translating gives CASTTTPGRQFF. The whole variable domain, filled in from reference TRBV28 and TRBJ2-1, reads DVKVTQSSRYLVKRTGEKVFLECVQDMDHENMFWYRQDPGLGLRLIYFSYDVKMKEKGDIPEGYSVSREKKERFSLILESASTNQTSMYLCASTTTPGRQFFGPGTRLTVL.

V and J are TRBV2 and TRBJ1-5; 9 nucleotides align to TRBD1. This CDR3 spans 17 amino acids. Trimming at V came to 6 bases and at J to 3 bases, leaving 12 bases not matched to a gene. CDR1 and CDR2 (germline): SNHLY, FYNNEI. CDR3 sequence reads: CASRTQQGAVINQPQHF. The CDR3 DNA sequence: TGTGCCAGCAGGACCCAACAGGGGGCCGTAATCAATCAGCCCCAGCATTTT. Using reference TRBV2 and TRBJ1-5 for the parts outside the CDR3, the full variable domain is EPEVTQTPSHQVTQMGQEVILRCVPISNHLYFYWYRQILGQKVEFLVSFYNNEISEKSEIFDDQFSVERPDGSNFTLKIRSTKLEDSAMYFCASRTQQGAVINQPQHFGDGTRLSIL.

This clonotype was counted ten times or more. The chain links TRBV3-1 to TRBJ2-1; 15 bases align to TRBD2. The CDR3 spans 15 residues. The V gene end was trimmed by 4 bases and the J gene end by 8 bases; junction bases not matched to a gene: 3. Germline CDR1 LGHDT, CDR2 YNNKEL (reference sequence). The CDR3 DNA reads as TGTGCCAGCAGCCCCGGACTAGCGGGGGGGTATGAGCAGTTCTTC. This translates into CASSPGLAGGYEQFF.

This clonotype was detected a few times. J is TRBJ2-7 and V is TRBV5-6; the match to TRBD2 covers 9 bases. This CDR3 region has 16 residues. Germline CDR1 is SGHDT and CDR2 is YYEEEE. V lost 5 bases to trimming and J lost 4 bases; unmatched junction nucleotides: 13. CDR3 sequence reads: CASSYGLGTSTYEQYF. DNA for the CDR3: TGTGCCAGCAGTTACGGACTCGGGACTAGCACGTACGAGCAGTACTTC.

The genes are TRBV6-5 and TRBJ2-1; 15 nucleotides agree with TRBD2. The CDR3 runs to 17 residues. V lost 4 bases, J lost 9 bases, and 10 bases stayed unmatched. Germline V gene sequence: CDR1 MNHEY, CDR2 SVGAGI. The CDR3, as DNA: TGTGCCAGCAGTTCCCCTCGGACTAGCGGGAGGGTAGGTGAGCAGTTCTTC. It specifies CASSSPRTSGRVGEQFF.

This clonotype has more than one count but fewer than ten. The chain links TRBV28 to TRBJ1-4; 8 nucleotides agree with TRBD1. CDR1 is MDHEN and CDR2 is SYDVKM in the germline V gene. The CDR3 has 15 residues. J lost 3 bases, V lost 4 bases, and 4 bases had no gene match. This chain's CDR3 is CASSWRTGPNEKLFF. As DNA, the CDR3 is TGTGCCAGCAGTTGGCGGACAGGGCCTAATGAAAAACTGTTTTTT.

The chain combines TRBV25-1 with TRBJ1-1; 7 bases align to TRBD1. Trimming took 4 bases from V and 2 from J; bases not matched to a gene: 4. This CDR3 contains 14 residues. Per the germline V gene, CDR1 is MGHDK and CDR2 is SYGVNS. CDR3: CASSGWTGNTEAFF. The CDR3 DNA follows: TGTGCCAGCAGTGGATGGACAGGAAACACTGAAGCTTTCTTT.

This clonotype came up a few times. In DNA form, the CDR3 reads TGCGCCAGCAGCTTGGAGGGTGGCTCCTATAATTCACCCCTCCACTTT. Its translation: CASSLEGGSYNSPLHF. The chain is built from TRBV5-1 and TRBJ1-6, with unresolved D. This CDR3 contains 16 residues. Trimming removed 0 bases at V and 0 bases at J, with 7 bases between. Germline lookup yields CDR1 SGHRS and CDR2 YFSETQ. The full variable domain, in which reference TRBV5-1 and TRBJ1-6 provide the parts outside the CDR3, is KAGVTQTPRYLIKTRGQQVTLSCSPISGHRSVSWYQQTPGQGLQFLFEYFSETQRNKGNFPGRFSGRQFSNSRSEMNVSTLELGDSALYLCASSLEGGSYNSPLHFGNGTRLTVT.

This clonotype appeared a single time. The rearrangement joins TRBV15 to TRBJ2-7; D is perhaps TRBD2 (6 bases). Trimming removed 0 bases from V and 10 bases from J, with 16 bases in between. CDR1 and CDR2 (germline): LNHNV, YYDKDF (reference sequence). The CDR3 loop spans 14 amino acids. CDR3 sequence: CATSRDKVGEAQYF. The CDR3 coding sequence is TGTGCCACCAGCAGAGATAAGGTTGGGGAGGCCCAGTACTTC.

This clonotype was seen more than once but under ten times. The chain recombines TRBV2 with TRBJ2-3; weak D call: TRBD1 (5 bases). From germline, CDR1 is SNHLY and CDR2 FYNNEI. V lost 3 bases and J lost 5, with 21 bases in between. The CDR3 consists of 17 residues. The CDR3 loop reads CASSDPAWAPQGDTQYF. CDR3 coding DNA: TGTGCCAGCAGTGACCCCGCTTGGGCACCGCAGGGAGATACGCAGTATTTT.

This clonotype came up a few times. CDR3 sequence reads: CASSSTGDFREKLFF. CDR3 DNA sequence: TGTGCCAGCAGCTCAACAGGAGATTTCCGGGAAAAACTGTTTTTT. This rearrangement joins TRBV5-5 to TRBJ1-4; D might be TRBD1 (5 bases). This CDR3 comprises 15 residues. From germline, CDR1 is SGHKS and CDR2 YYEKEE (reference sequence). V shed 3 bases and J shed 8 bases, with 17 bases lying between them.

This clonotype was recorded a few times. The rearrangement links TRBV5-1 to TRBJ2-1; 7 nucleotides align to TRBD2. The end of the DNA is better explained by TRBJ2-7, so the J call may be wrong. This CDR3 has 16 amino acids. Germline CDR1 reads SGHRS; CDR2 reads YFSETQ. The CDR3 spells CASSLDGGTPYNEQYF. CDR3 DNA sequence: TGCGCCAGCAGCTTGGACGGGGGGACCCCCTACAATGAGCAGTACTTC.

The genes are TRBV7-9 and TRBJ1-4; 9 bases agree with TRBD1. The V gene's germline CDR1 is SEHNR and CDR2 FQNEAQ (reference sequence). The CDR3 runs 17 residues. V was pared by 2 bases and J by 8 bases, with 12 bases of the junction left unmatched. The CDR3 reads CASSLSWPGQGYEKLFF. CDR3 DNA sequence: TGTGCCAGCAGCTTAAGTTGGCCCGGACAGGGGTACGAAAAACTGTTTTTT.